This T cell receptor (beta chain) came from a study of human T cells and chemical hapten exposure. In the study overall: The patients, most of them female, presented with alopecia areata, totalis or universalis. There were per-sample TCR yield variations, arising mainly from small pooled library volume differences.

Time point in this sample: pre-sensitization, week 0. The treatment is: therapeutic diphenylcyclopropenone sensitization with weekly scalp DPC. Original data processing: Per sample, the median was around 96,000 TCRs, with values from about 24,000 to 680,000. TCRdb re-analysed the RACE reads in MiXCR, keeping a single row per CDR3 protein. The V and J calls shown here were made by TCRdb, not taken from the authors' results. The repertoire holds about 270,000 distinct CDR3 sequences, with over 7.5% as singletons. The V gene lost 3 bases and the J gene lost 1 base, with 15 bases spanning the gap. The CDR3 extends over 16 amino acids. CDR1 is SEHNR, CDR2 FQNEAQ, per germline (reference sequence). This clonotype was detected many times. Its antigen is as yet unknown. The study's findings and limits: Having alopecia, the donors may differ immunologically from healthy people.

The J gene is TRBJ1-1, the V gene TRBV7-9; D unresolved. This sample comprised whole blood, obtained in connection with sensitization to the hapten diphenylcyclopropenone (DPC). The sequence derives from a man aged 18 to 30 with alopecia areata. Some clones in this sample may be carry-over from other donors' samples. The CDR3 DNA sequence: TGTGCCAGCAGCTTCCTGAGGGTCGACGAGAACACTGAAGCTTTCTTT. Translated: CASSFLRVDENTEAFF.